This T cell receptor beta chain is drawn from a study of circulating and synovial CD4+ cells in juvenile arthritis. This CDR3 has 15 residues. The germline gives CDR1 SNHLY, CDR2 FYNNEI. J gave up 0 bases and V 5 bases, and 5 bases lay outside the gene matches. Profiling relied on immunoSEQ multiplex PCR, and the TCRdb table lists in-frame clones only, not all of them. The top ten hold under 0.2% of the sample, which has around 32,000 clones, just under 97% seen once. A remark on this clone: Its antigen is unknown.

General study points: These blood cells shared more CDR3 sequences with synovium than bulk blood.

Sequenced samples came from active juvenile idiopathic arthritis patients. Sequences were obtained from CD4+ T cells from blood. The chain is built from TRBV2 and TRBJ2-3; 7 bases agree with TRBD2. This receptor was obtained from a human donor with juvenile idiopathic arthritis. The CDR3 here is CASSPSGGSTDTQYF. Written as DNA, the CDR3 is TGTGCCAGCAGTCCTTCGGGGGGAAGCACAGATACGCAGTATTTT. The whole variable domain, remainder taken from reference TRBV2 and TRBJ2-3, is EPEVTQTPSHQVTQMGQEVILRCVPISNHLYFYWYRQILGQKVEFLVSFYNNEISEKSEIFDDQFSVERPDGSNFTLKIRSTKLEDSAMYFCASSPSGGSTDTQYFGPGTRLTVL.